Listed below are T cell receptor beta chains from one sample, sequenced in a study of Graves' ophthalmopathy and Graves' hyperthyroidism. TCRdb re-derived calls from the multiplex PCR reads in MiXCR, one entry per CDR3 protein. This repertoire shows 40,000 to 50,000 distinct CDR3 sequences, under 65% found once; its top ten account for more than 15%. What was sequenced was peripheral blood. These receptors were collected from an adult man with Graves' ophthalmopathy. Each CDR3 is given with its conserved first and last residue. A D gene is named only where the DNA matches it firmly. Clone size appears in some rows only: once, few, many, or a class for an expanded clone.

DNA | CDR3 | V | D | size | length | J
TGCAGTGCTCAAAGACCAGGGGGCCTGGATTATGGCTACACCTTC | CSAQRPGGLDYGYTF | TRBV20-1 | TRBD1 | . | 15 | TRBJ1-2
TGTGCCAGCAGCCTCGGGCAGCGGGGGGGGGGGGATACGCAGTATTTT | CASSLGQRGGGDTQYF | TRBV10-3 | TRBD2 | . | 16 | TRBJ2-3
TGTGCCAGCAGTGCTAAGTCAGGGGGCGGAGGCTACACCTTC | CASSAKSGGGGYTF | TRBV25-1 | TRBD1 | . | 14 | TRBJ1-2
TGCGCCAGCAGCTTGACGGGGATCTACGAGCAGTACTTC | CASSLTGIYEQYF | TRBV5-4 | . | . | 13 | TRBJ2-7
TGTGCCAGCAGCTTCGGGACAGGCTACGAGCAGTACTTC | CASSFGTGYEQYF | TRBV7-8 | TRBD1 | . | 13 | TRBJ2-7
TGTGCCAGCAGCCTTCAAACGGGGGTGAGCACTGAAGCTTTCTTT | CASSLQTGVSTEAFF | TRBV7-3 | . | . | 15 | TRBJ1-1
TGTGCCAGCAGCCAAGGGGGGGACTGCAGCTCCTACAATGAGCAGTTCTTC | CASSQGGDCSSYNEQFF | TRBV3-1 | . | few | 17 | TRBJ2-1
TGTGCCAGCAGTTTATTACAGGGCGAGCAGTACTTC | CASSLLQGEQYF | TRBV28 | . | many | 12 | TRBJ2-7
TGTGCCATCAGCCGACCGCCGGGGGGTAACACCGGGGAGCTGTTTTTT | CAISRPPGGNTGELFF | TRBV10-3 | TRBD2 | many | 16 | TRBJ2-2
TGCAGCGTCCTGAGGGAACAGAACACCGGGGAGCTGTTTTTT | CSVLREQNTGELFF | TRBV29-1 | . | . | 14 | TRBJ2-2
TGTGCCACAACACGGACAGGGGCCTACAATGAGCAGTTCTTC | CATTRTGAYNEQFF | TRBV19 | TRBD1 | . | 14 | TRBJ2-1